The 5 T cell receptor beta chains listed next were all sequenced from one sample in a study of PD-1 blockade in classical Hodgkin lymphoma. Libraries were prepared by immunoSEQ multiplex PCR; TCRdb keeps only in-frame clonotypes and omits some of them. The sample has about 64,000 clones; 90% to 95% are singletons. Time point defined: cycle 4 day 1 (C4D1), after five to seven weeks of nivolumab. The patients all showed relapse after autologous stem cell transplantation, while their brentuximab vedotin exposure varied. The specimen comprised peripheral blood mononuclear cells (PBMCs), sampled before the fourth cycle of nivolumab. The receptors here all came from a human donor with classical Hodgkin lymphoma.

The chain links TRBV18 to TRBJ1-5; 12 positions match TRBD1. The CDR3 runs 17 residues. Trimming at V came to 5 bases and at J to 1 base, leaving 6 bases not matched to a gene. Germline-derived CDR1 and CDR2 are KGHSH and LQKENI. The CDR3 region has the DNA TGTGCCAGCTCATGGGGACAGGGGGCACGAAGCAATCAGCCCCAGCATTTT. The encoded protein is CASSWGQGARSNQPQHF.

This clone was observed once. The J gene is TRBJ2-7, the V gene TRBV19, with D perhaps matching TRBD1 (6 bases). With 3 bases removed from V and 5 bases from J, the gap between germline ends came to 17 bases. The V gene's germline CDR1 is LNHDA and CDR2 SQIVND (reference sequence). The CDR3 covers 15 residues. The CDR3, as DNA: TGTGCCAGTAGTATGGCCCAGGGGCCCTTACACGAGCAGTACTTC. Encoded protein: CASSMAQGPLHEQYF.

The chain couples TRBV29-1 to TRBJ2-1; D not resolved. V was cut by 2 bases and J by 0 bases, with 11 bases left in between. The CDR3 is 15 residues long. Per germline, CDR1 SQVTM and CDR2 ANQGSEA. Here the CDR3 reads CSVERAESSYNEQFF. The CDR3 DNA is TGCAGCGTTGAACGTGCGGAGAGCTCCTACAATGAGCAGTTCTTC.

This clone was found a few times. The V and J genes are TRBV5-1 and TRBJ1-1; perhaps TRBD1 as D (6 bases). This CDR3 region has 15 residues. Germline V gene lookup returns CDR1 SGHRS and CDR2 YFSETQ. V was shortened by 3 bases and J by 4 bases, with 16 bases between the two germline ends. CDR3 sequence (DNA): TGCGCCAGCAGCTCTAAAACAGGGAGCGTCACTGAAGCTTTCTTT. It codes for CASSSKTGSVTEAFF.

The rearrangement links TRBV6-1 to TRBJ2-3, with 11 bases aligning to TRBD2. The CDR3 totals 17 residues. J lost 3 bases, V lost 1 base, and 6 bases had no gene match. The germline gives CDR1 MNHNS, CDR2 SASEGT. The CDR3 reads CASSEGLAGMVTDTQYF. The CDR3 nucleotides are TGTGCCAGCAGTGAAGGACTAGCGGGGATGGTTACAGATACGCAGTATTTT.